The next 8 T cell receptor beta chains were all read from a single sample in a study of OX40 agonist ivuxolimab in advanced cancers. Some clones are missing from TCRdb's copy, which holds only in-frame ones; the method was immunoSEQ multiplex PCR. This sample yields tens of thousands of clones, of which 88% are seen a single time; 20% to 30% belongs to the top ten. Specimen: CD4+ or CD8+ T cells sorted from blood, collected in a trial of the OX40 agonist ivuxolimab. These receptors came from an adult with an advanced solid tumor such as melanoma, head and neck, liver or kidney cancer.

This rearrangement joins TRBV2 to TRBJ2-7; D is ambiguous. V gave up 2 bases and J gave up 3 bases, with 11 bases separating them. Looked up from germline, CDR1 is SNHLY and CDR2 is FYNNEI. The CDR3 contains 14 residues. CDR3 in amino acids: CASSESGGSYEQYF. In nucleotides, the CDR3 is TGTGCCAGCAGTGAATCAGGCGGCAGCTACGAGCAGTACTTC. Variable domain in full (rest from reference TRBV2 and TRBJ2-7): EPEVTQTPSHQVTQMGQEVILRCVPISNHLYFYWYRQILGQKVEFLVSFYNNEISEKSEIFDDQFSVERPDGSNFTLKIRSTKLEDSAMYFCASSESGGSYEQYFGPGTRLTVT.

The V and J genes are TRBV28 and TRBJ2-3, with 7 bases matching TRBD2. The J segment lost 3 bases and the V segment lost 3 bases, leaving 3 bases of the junction unmatched. CDR3 size: 14 residues. The germline V gene has CDR1 MDHEN and CDR2 SYDVKM. CDR3 region: CASSLAGETDTQYF. The CDR3 DNA reads as TGTGCCAGCAGTTTGGCGGGAGAAACAGATACGCAGTATTTT.

The rearrangement uses TRBV6-1 and TRBJ1-5; perhaps TRBD1 as D (6 bases). The CDR3 sequence is 15 residues long. V lost 6 bases and J lost 1, with 13 bases in between. Per germline, CDR1 MNHNS and CDR2 SASEGT. Here the CDR3 reads CASSVPTGSNQPQHF. As DNA, the CDR3 is TGTGCCAGCAGCGTCCCTACAGGGAGCAATCAGCCCCAGCATTTT.

The chain carries TRBV19 and TRBJ2-1; 8 nucleotides match TRBD1. This CDR3 has 15 amino acids. Trimming at V came to 4 bases and at J to 6 bases, leaving 8 bases not matched to a gene. Germline assignment: CDR1 LNHDA and CDR2 SQIVND (reference sequence). The CDR3 region is CASSTSATGVNEQFF. The CDR3 DNA reads TGTGCCAGTAGTACCTCCGCGACAGGGGTCAATGAGCAGTTCTTC.

The gene calls are TRBV6-5 and TRBJ1-5; possible D gene TRBD1, 5 bases. Trimming took 6 bases from V and 3 from J, leaving 15 bases between them. The CDR3 sequence is 15 residues long. CDR1 is MNHEY and CDR2 is SVGAGI in the germline V gene. CDR3 loop: CASRGTGTNNQPQHF. CDR3 coding DNA: TGTGCCAGCAGAGGGACCGGGACGAACAATCAGCCCCAGCATTTT.

The chain has TRBV28 and TRBJ1-2; D is uncertain. The germline gives CDR1 MDHEN, CDR2 SYDVKM. The V gene lost 7 bases and the J gene lost 1 base, with 22 bases spanning the gap. CDR3 length equals 17 residues. CDR3 DNA: TGTGCCAGCACCCCATCCCCCGGAGTTTTGGGTAACTATGGCTACACCTTC. This codes for CASTPSPGVLGNYGYTF.

CDR3 bases: TGTGCCAGCACCAACTCCGGGACAGGGGGCACTGGCTACACCTTC. Protein: CASTNSGTGGTGYTF. The chain has TRBV27 and TRBJ1-2; the match to TRBD1 covers 12 bases. CDR1 MNHEY and CDR2 SMNVEV come from the germline V gene (reference sequence). The CDR3 is made up of 15 amino acids. Trimming cost V 7 bases and J 7 bases; bases outside gene matches: 10.

The rearrangement uses TRBV5-4 and TRBJ2-3; a possible D gene is TRBD2 (5 bases). V was pared by 2 bases and J by 5 bases, with 15 bases between. This CDR3 comprises 15 residues. CDR1 and CDR2 (germline): SGHNT, YYREEE (reference sequence). The CDR3 here is CASSFGLSTGDTQYF. CDR3 in DNA: TGTGCCAGCAGCTTTGGACTCAGCACCGGAGATACGCAGTATTTT.